These 12 T cell receptor beta chains came from one sample sequenced in a study of T cell changes during pregnancy in multiple sclerosis. Sequenced by immunoSEQ multiplex PCR; TCRdb stores in-frame clones only, minus some. This repertoire shows 55,000 to 70,000 clones, around 93% found once; its top ten account for approximately 0.34%. Sequenced here: CD4+ T cells from peripheral blood mononuclear cells, sampled before pregnancy. These receptors were obtained from a female donor with multiple sclerosis, enrolled in a pregnancy study.

The V and J genes are TRBV11-2 and TRBJ2-7; 7 positions match TRBD2. V lost 5 bases and J lost 5; bases outside the gene matches: 12. CDR1 and CDR2 from the germline V gene are SGHAT and FQNNGV. This CDR3 is 15 amino acids long. The CDR3 reads CASSRIAGTRDEQYF. The CDR3 nucleotides are TGTGCCAGCAGCCGAATAGCGGGTACTCGTGACGAGCAGTACTTC.

This rearrangement joins TRBV6-1 to TRBJ2-5; D remains ambiguous. Trimming cost V 1 base and J 2 bases, with 8 bases left between them. The CDR3 is 14 residues long. Germline V lookup: CDR1 MNHNS, CDR2 SASEGT. The CDR3 spells CASSEGAAQETQYF. In DNA form, the CDR3 reads TGTGCCAGCAGTGAAGGGGCTGCTCAAGAGACCCAGTACTTC.

This rearrangement joins TRBV6-5 to TRBJ1-2, with TRBD1 matching 8 bases. Germline CDR1 is MNHEY and CDR2 is SVGAGI. Losses at the gene ends were 5 bases for V and 8 bases for J; bases not matched to a gene: 13. This CDR3 has 15 amino acids. CDR3 bases: TGTGCCAGCAGTAAATCGGACAGGGTGGCTACGGGCTACACCTTC. Translation: CASSKSDRVATGYTF.

The chain recombines TRBV5-4 with TRBJ2-1, with a possible D match to TRBD2 (5 bases). CDR1 SGHNT and CDR2 YYREEE come from the germline V gene (reference sequence). The CDR3 has 15 amino acids. Trimming left V 4 bases short and J 10 bases short, with 21 bases between. The CDR3 spells CASSPSSLWALEQFF. In nucleotides, the CDR3 is TGTGCCAGCAGCCCATCTAGCTTGTGGGCTCTAGAGCAGTTCTTC.

This rearrangement joins TRBV6-1 to TRBJ1-5; the D gene is possibly TRBD1 (5 bases). Trimming shortened V by 2 bases and J by 3 bases, and 17 bases separated the two germline ends. The germline V gene has CDR1 MNHNS and CDR2 SASEGT. The CDR3 runs to 17 residues. Here the CDR3 DNA reads TGTGCCAGCAGTGAAATTCTAGACAGAACTTTCAATCAGCCCCAGCATTTT. Encoded protein: CASSEILDRTFNQPQHF.

The chain recombines TRBV6-5 with TRBJ2-7; 8 nucleotides align to TRBD1. With 6 bases clipped from V and 3 bases from J, the junction kept 13 bases outside the gene matches. In germline, CDR1 is MNHEY, CDR2 SVGAGI. The CDR3 runs 16 residues. This chain's CDR3 is CASRYKPTGAIYEQYF. In nucleotides, the CDR3 is TGTGCCAGCAGATACAAGCCGACAGGGGCGATCTACGAGCAGTACTTC.

This clone appeared once. The V gene is TRBV5-4, the J gene TRBJ1-2; unclear D gene. The CDR3 loop spans 12 amino acids. V was cut by 0 bases and J by 4 bases, with 4 bases left in between. Germline lookup yields CDR1 SGHNT and CDR2 YYREEE (reference sequence). The CDR3 region is CASSLAVYGYTF. The CDR3 DNA reads as TGTGCCAGCAGCTTGGCTGTCTATGGCTACACCTTC.

This chain links TRBV18 with TRBJ2-2; 12 bases agree with TRBD1. There are 16 residues in the CDR3. Trimming cost V 4 bases and J 6 bases; bases outside gene matches: 6. Looked up from germline, CDR1 is KGHSH and CDR2 is LQKENI. The chain's CDR3 is CASSQPGQGAAGELFF. The CDR3 DNA follows: TGTGCCAGCTCACAACCGGGACAGGGGGCCGCCGGGGAGCTGTTTTTT. Variable domain in full (rest from reference TRBV18 and TRBJ2-2): NAGVMQNPRHLVRRRGQEARLRCSPMKGHSHVYWYRQLPEEGLKFMVYLQKENIIDESGMPKERFSAEFPKEGPSILRIQQVVRGDSAAYFCASSQPGQGAAGELFFGEGSRLTVL.

The V call is TRBV9, the J call TRBJ2-1, with 9 positions matching TRBD2. Germline CDR1 SGDLS, CDR2 YYNGEE. The V and J ends lost 0 bases and 5 bases, in that order; junction bases with no gene match: 21. There are 21 residues in the CDR3. CDR3 DNA sequence: TGTGCCAGCAGCGTAGATCTCCTACCAGCGGGAGGCTCCCTTGGGGACAATGAGCAGTTCTTC. This translates into CASSVDLLPAGGSLGDNEQFF.

The chain carries TRBV7-2 and TRBJ2-5, with TRBD2 matching over 14 bases. This CDR3 is built from 18 residues. The germline V gene has CDR1 SGHTA and CDR2 FQGNSA. V lost 1 base to trimming and J lost 4 bases; unmatched junction nucleotides: 8. The DNA for the CDR3 is TGTGCCAGCAGCTTAGGGGGACTAGCGGGAGTAGGTGGAGAGACCCAGTACTTC. Encoded protein: CASSLGGLAGVGGETQYF.

V is TRBV5-5 and J is TRBJ2-2; 9 bases line up with TRBD2. Germline lookup yields CDR1 SGHKS and CDR2 YYEKEE (reference sequence). This CDR3 has 16 amino acids. The V and J ends lost 0 bases and 4 bases, in that order; junction bases with no gene match: 4. CDR3 sequence reads: CASSLAELAGTGELFF. CDR3 nucleotide sequence: TGTGCCAGCAGCTTGGCCGAACTAGCGGGCACCGGGGAGCTGTTTTTT. The entire variable domain, with the rest obtained from reference TRBV5-5 and TRBJ2-2, is as follows: DAGVTQSPTHLIKTRGQQVTLRCSPISGHKSVSWYQQVLGQGPQFIFQYYEKEERGRGNFPDRFSARQFPNYSSELNVNALLLGDSALYLCASSLAELAGTGELFFGEGSRLTVL.

This rearrangement joins TRBV4-3 to TRBJ2-1; the match to TRBD1 covers 7 bases. The V gene end was trimmed by 3 bases and the J gene end by 6 bases; junction bases not matched to a gene: 11. This CDR3 comprises 16 residues. Germline CDR1 and CDR2: LGHNA and YSLEER. Here the CDR3 DNA reads TGCGCCAGCAGCCAGATACAGGGGCCCGGAGGCAATGAGCAGTTCTTC. Protein: CASSQIQGPGGNEQFF.